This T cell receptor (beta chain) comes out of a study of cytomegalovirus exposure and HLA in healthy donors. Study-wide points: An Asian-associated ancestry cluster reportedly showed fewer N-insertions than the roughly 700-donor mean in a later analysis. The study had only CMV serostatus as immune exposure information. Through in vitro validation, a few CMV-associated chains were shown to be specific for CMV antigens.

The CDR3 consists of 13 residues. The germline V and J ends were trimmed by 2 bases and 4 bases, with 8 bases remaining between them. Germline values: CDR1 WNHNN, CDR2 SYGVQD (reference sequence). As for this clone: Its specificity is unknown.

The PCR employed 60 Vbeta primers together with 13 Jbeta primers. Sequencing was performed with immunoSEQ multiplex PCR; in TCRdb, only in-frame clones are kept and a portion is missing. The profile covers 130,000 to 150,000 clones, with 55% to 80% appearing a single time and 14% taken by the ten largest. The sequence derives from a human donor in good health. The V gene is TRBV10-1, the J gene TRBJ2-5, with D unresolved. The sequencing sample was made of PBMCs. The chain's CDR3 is CASSERLGETQYF. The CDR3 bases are TGCGCCAGCAGTGAGCGGCTAGGAGAGACCCAGTACTTC.